The rows below give T cell receptor beta chains drawn from one sample of a study of blood T cells in healthy people across ages. Each CDR3 protein gets one entry after TCRdb re-called the 5' RACE reads with MiXCR. The sample includes fewer than 2,000,000 distinct CDR3 sequences, approximately 39% of them seen just once. Sample: blood. All receptors come from a human donor in good health. Each CDR3 is given with its conserved first and last residue. Each record gives: D gene, clone size, J gene, V gene, CDR3 DNA, CDR3 protein. The D gene is left open where the match is weak. Part of the rows lack a size; the others show once, few, many or a class for expanded clones.

>NA|NA|TRBJ1-5|TRBV27
TGTGCCAGCAGTTTATGGTACGATCAGCCCCAGCATTTT
CASSLWYDQPQHF
>TRBD2|NA|TRBJ2-3|TRBV20-1
TGCAGTGCTTTACTAGCGCTGGGGGGAGATACGCAGTATTTT
CSALLALGGDTQYF
>TRBD1|few|TRBJ1-5|TRBV4-2
TGTGCCAGCAGCCACTGGGACAGGGAAGGCAATCAGCCCCAGCATTTT
CASSHWDREGNQPQHF
>NA|NA|TRBJ1-1|TRBV4-2
TGTGCCAGCAGCCTCCCCGGGTTGATAACCGGCGAAGCTTTCTTT
CASSLPGLITGEAFF
>NA|NA|TRBJ1-2|TRBV7-9
TGTGCCAGCACCCTACTTGGGGGGGCCTGGTATGGCTACACCTTC
CASTLLGGAWYGYTF
>TRBD2|NA|TRBJ2-1|TRBV20-1
TGCAGTGCTAGAGATCGGAGCGGGGGGTCCCGCCTGAATTACAATGAGCAGTTCTTC
CSARDRSGGSRLNYNEQFF
>NA|few|TRBJ2-1|TRBV3-1
TGTGCCAGCAGCCAAGCAGGGGAGGGCAATGAGCAGTTCTTC
CASSQAGEGNEQFF
>NA|once|TRBJ1-2|TRBV29-1
TGCAGCGCCCACGGGGTGGCCTATGGCTACACCTTC
CSAHGVAYGYTF
>NA|few|TRBJ2-6|TRBV5-1
TGCGCCAGCAGCTTGGAGCAGGGACTCTCTGGGGCCAACGTCCTGACTTTC
CASSLEQGLSGANVLTF
>TRBD2|few|TRBJ2-1|TRBV4-3
TGCGCCAGCAGCCAAGGTCCGGGGGGGCGCACATACAATGAGCAGTTCTTC
CASSQGPGGRTYNEQFF
>TRBD2|NA|TRBJ2-7|TRBV20-1
TGCAGTGCTAGAGATATGGGAGGGGCCCAAGGACAGTACTTC
CSARDMGGAQGQYF
>TRBD1|NA|TRBJ1-6|TRBV29-1
TGCAGCGTCGGAGAGGACAGGGTGGAGGATTCACCCCTCCACTTT
CSVGEDRVEDSPLHF
>NA|NA|TRBJ2-5|TRBV5-1
TGCGCCAGCAGCCCGTCAGGCACAGTGGACGAGCGGTACTTC
CASSPSGTVDERYF
>NA|few|TRBJ1-5|TRBV6-6
TGTGCCAGCAGTTACTCGCTGGCTAGCAATCAGCCCCAGCATTTT
CASSYSLASNQPQHF
>NA|NA|TRBJ2-1|TRBV5-6
TGTGCCAGCAGCTTGGAATATTCCAGGGACAATGAGCAGTTCTTC
CASSLEYSRDNEQFF
>NA|few|TRBJ1-5|TRBV3-1
TGTGCCAGCAGCCAAGATCGGAGCACCCATCAGCCCCAGCATTTT
CASSQDRSTHQPQHF
>NA|NA|TRBJ1-1|TRBV6-5
TGTGCCAGCAGTTACTCTTTAGAAATGAACACTGAAGCTTTCTTT
CASSYSLEMNTEAFF
>NA|NA|TRBJ1-2|TRBV12-3/TRBV12-4
TGTGCCAGCAGTTTAGGGCAGAAGGGGGACTATGGCTACACCTTC
CASSLGQKGDYGYTF
>NA|NA|TRBJ2-5|TRBV29-1
TGCAGCGTCGTACGACAGGGAGGAGGAGAGACCCAGTACTTC
CSVVRQGGGETQYF
>NA|few|TRBJ2-1|TRBV5-1
TGCGCCAGCAGCTTCCTAGGGACATATGGGGACAATGAGCAGTTCTTC
CASSFLGTYGDNEQFF
>TRBD1|NA|TRBJ2-5|TRBV7-2
TGTGCCAGCAGCTTAGAGGGGCCCGGCGGTGGACAGGGGATGGAGACCCAGTACTTC
CASSLEGPGGGQGMETQYF
>TRBD1|NA|TRBJ1-4|TRBV6-1
TGTGCCAGCAGTGAAGAGTGGACAGGGGTTGAAAAACTGTTTTTT
CASSEEWTGVEKLFF
>TRBD1|few|TRBJ1-4|TRBV12-3/TRBV12-4
TGTGCCAGCAGCCTTACGGACAGGGGGACAAAACTGTTTTTT
CASSLTDRGTKLFF
>NA|few|TRBJ1-5|TRBV7-7
TGTGCTAGCAGCTTGGACGCTAATCAGCCCCAGCATTTT
CASSLDANQPQHF
>TRBD1|NA|TRBJ2-3|TRBV20-1
TGCAGTGCTAGAGTACTACAGGGGTCGAACCCCCTTCGTACAGATACGCAGTATTTT
CSARVLQGSNPLRTDTQYF
>NA|few|TRBJ2-7|TRBV7-8
TGTGCCAGCAGCTTAACACCAGGGGGGGATCCCTACGAGCAGTACTTC
CASSLTPGGDPYEQYF
>NA|NA|TRBJ1-2|TRBV21-1
TGTGCCAGCAGCAAATTGGGACAGGGGGCGCTGGGCTATGGCTACACCTTC
CASSKLGQGALGYGYTF
>NA|once|TRBJ1-2|TRBV19
TGTGCCACCGCGGGACTTTTTAACTATGGCTACACCTTC
CATAGLFNYGYTF
>TRBD1|NA|TRBJ1-1|TRBV20-1
TGCAGTGCTAGCTTGGGACAGGGGGCGATTGTAAACACTGAAGCTTTCTTT
CSASLGQGAIVNTEAFF
>TRBD2|once|TRBJ2-5|TRBV7-3
TGTGCCAGCAGCCGGGATAGCGGGGGTGGAGAGACCCAGTACTTC
CASSRDSGGGETQYF
>NA|once|TRBJ1-5|TRBV7-2
TGTGCCAGCAGCCCCAGGGTTGGGGGGGCTGATCAGCCCCAGCATTTT
CASSPRVGGADQPQHF
>NA|NA|TRBJ1-2|TRBV12-3/TRBV12-4
TGTGCCAGCAGTTTAGGGGGTCTGGGTAAGAGTGGCTACACCTTC
CASSLGGLGKSGYTF
>TRBD1|NA|TRBJ2-7|TRBV6-5
TGTGCCAGCAGTATTGACAGGGGGCTCGAGCAGTACTTC
CASSIDRGLEQYF
>NA|NA|TRBJ1-6|TRBV20-1
TGCAGTGCTAGAGCCCCCGACGGATCCTATAATTCACCCCTCCACTTT
CSARAPDGSYNSPLHF
>NA|few|TRBJ2-5|TRBV14
TGTGCCAGCAGCCGAGAGGTACAAGAGACCCAGTACTTC
CASSREVQETQYF
>NA|NA|TRBJ2-1|TRBV12-3/TRBV12-4
TGTGCCAGCAGTACCTTTCCAGGGCGCACTTACAATGAGCAGTTCTTC
CASSTFPGRTYNEQFF
>TRBD2|NA|TRBJ2-1|TRBV7-2
TGTGCCAGCAGCACGGGACTAGCGGGGAACGGGGAGCAGTTCTTC
CASSTGLAGNGEQFF
>NA|few|TRBJ2-7|TRBV20-1
TGCAGTGTTAGCTACGAGCAGTACTTC
CSVSYEQYF
>NA|NA|TRBJ2-1|TRBV5-1
TGCGCCAGCAGCCTCGGCCCGGGCCCCAATGAGCAGTTCTTC
CASSLGPGPNEQFF
>NA|NA|TRBJ2-5|TRBV20-1
TGCAGTGCTAAAACGACTTATAACCAAGAGACCCAGTACTTC
CSAKTTYNQETQYF
>TRBD2|few|TRBJ2-7|TRBV7-2
TGTGCCAGCAGCTTAGTTTCCGGACTAGCGGGGCGATTATACGAGCAGTACTTC
CASSLVSGLAGRLYEQYF
>NA|NA|TRBJ1-6|TRBV4-2
TGTACCAGCAGCCAAGAGATGGGAGAAAAACCCCGCCACTTT
CTSSQEMGEKPRHF
>TRBD1|NA|TRBJ2-4|TRBV7-9
TGTGCCAGCAGCTTAGGCCCCAGGGGGCGTGCACTAGCCAAAAACATTCAGTACTTC
CASSLGPRGRALAKNIQYF
>NA|few|TRBJ1-2|TRBV20-1
TGCAGTGCTAGATTTGTCGGACAGATGATGAACTATGGCTACACCTTC
CSARFVGQMMNYGYTF
>TRBD1|NA|TRBJ2-3|TRBV6-6
TGTGCCAGCAGTATCGGACAGGGACACACAGATACGCAGTATTTT
CASSIGQGHTDTQYF
>NA|NA|TRBJ2-1|TRBV5-1
TGCGCCAGCAGCTTGCGGGACTCTCAAACCTTGGGAAACAATGAGCAGTTCTTC
CASSLRDSQTLGNNEQFF
>TRBD2|NA|TRBJ2-2|TRBV9
TGTGCCAGCAGCCCCAGGGGAGCGGGGGACACCGGGGAGCTGTTTTTT
CASSPRGAGDTGELFF
>NA|few|TRBJ1-2|TRBV5-1
TGCGCCAGCAGTCCCGGATACCAGACAGAAACTAACTATGGCTACACCTTC
CASSPGYQTETNYGYTF